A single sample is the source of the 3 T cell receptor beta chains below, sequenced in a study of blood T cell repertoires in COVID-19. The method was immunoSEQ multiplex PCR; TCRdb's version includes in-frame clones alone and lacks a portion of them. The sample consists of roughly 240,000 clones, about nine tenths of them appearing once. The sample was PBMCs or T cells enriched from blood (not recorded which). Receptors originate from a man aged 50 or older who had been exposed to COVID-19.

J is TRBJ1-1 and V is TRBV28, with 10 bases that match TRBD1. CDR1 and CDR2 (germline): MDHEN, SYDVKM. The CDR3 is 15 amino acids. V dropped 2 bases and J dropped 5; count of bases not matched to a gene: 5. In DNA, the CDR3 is TGTGCCAGCAGTTTAACGGGACAGGGGATTACTGAAGCTTTCTTT. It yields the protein CASSLTGQGITEAFF.

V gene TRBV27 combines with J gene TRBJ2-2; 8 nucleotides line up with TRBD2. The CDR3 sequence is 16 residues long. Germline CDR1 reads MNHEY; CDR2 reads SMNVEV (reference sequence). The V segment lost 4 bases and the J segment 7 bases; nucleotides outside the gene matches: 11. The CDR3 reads CASSSRVAGRHGELFF. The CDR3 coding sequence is TGTGCCAGCAGTTCGAGGGTAGCGGGAAGGCACGGGGAGCTGTTTTTT.

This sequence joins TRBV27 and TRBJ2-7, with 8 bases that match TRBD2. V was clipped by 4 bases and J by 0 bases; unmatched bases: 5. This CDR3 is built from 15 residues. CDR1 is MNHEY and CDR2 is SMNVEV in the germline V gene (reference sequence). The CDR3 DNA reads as TGTGCCAGCAGTTCGCCGGCGGGGGGCTCCTACGAGCAGTACTTC. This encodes CASSSPAGGSYEQYF.